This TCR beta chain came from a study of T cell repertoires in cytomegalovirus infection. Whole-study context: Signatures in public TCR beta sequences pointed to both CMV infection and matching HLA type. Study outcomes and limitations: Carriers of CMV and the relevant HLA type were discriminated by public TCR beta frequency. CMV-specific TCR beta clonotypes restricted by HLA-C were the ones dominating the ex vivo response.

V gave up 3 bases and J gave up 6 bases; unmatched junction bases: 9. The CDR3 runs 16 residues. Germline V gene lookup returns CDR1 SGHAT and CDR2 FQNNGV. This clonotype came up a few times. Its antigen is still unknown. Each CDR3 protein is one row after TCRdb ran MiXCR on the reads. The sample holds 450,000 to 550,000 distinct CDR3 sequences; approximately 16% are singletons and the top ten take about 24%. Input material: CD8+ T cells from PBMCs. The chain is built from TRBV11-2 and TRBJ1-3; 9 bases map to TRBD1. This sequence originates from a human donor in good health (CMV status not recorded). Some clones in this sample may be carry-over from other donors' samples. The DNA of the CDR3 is TGTGCCAGCAGCTTCTGGGACAGGGCAACTGCAAACACCATATATTTT. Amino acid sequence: CASSFWDRATANTIYF.